The rows below give T cell receptor beta chains drawn from one sample of a study of T-cell memory formation after mild COVID-19. TCRdb itself ran the 5' RACE reads through MiXCR, one entry per CDR3 protein. The table shows some 310,000 distinct CDR3 sequences, with 20% to 25% occurring only once. Material for sequencing was PBMCs or a T cell subset sorted from them (not recorded which). These receptors all come from a man between 18 and 29 years old who had mild COVID-19 (a few samples of this study predate the infection). Cell type and time point are not known. CDR3s include the opening cysteine and the closing phenylalanine or tryptophan. The D gene is left open where the match is weak. Rows may omit the clone size; those that give it use once, few, many or a size class.

j_gene,d_gene,abundance,v_gene,len,CDR3nt,CDR3aa
TRBJ2-5,-,-,TRBV10-3,12,TGTGCCATCAGCGGAGAGGGAGGGACCCAGTACTTC,CAISGEGGTQYF
TRBJ1-1,TRBD1,-,TRBV9,13,TGTGCCAGCAGCTACATGGGACAGACCGAAGCTTTCTTT,CASSYMGQTEAFF
TRBJ2-7,TRBD2,many,TRBV5-1,15,TGCGCCAGCTGGGAGGGGACTAGCGGATTCGATGAGCAGTACTTC,CASWEGTSGFDEQYF
TRBJ1-1,-,few,TRBV6-6,14,TGTGCCAGCAGTTCCCAGGCTCAGAACACTGAAGCTTTCTTT,CASSSQAQNTEAFF
TRBJ1-5,-,-,TRBV20-1,13,TGCAGTGCCGTCGGCAGCGGCAATCAGCCCCAGCATTTT,CSAVGSGNQPQHF
TRBJ1-2,-,-,TRBV20-1,12,TGCAGTGCTAATCCGGGACCGTGGGGCTACACCTTC,CSANPGPWGYTF
TRBJ2-3,-,many,TRBV4-2,12,TGTGCCAGCAGCCCCGGGGGCGGTACGCAGTATTTT,CASSPGGGTQYF
TRBJ2-5,-,many,TRBV3-1,11,TGTGCCAGCAGCCAAGTCGAGACCCAGTACTTC,CASSQVETQYF
TRBJ2-7,TRBD1,many,TRBV4-3,15,TGCGCCAGCAGCCAAGCCCACAGGGGGCTATACGAGCAGTACTTC,CASSQAHRGLYEQYF
TRBJ1-1,-,few,TRBV6-6,15,TGTGCCAGCAGTCCGATGCCACGTCCGAACACTGAAGCTTTCTTT,CASSPMPRPNTEAFF
TRBJ2-1,TRBD2,-,TRBV4-3,15,TGCGCCAGCAGCCCCAGACGGACTAGTGGCGATGAGCAGTTCTTC,CASSPRRTSGDEQFF
TRBJ1-2,TRBD1,-,TRBV4-1,15,TGCGCCAGCAGCCTAAGGGAGGACAGGGGGGGCGGCTACACCTTC,CASSLREDRGGGYTF
TRBJ2-7,-,-,TRBV5-1,16,TGCGCCAGCAGCCAAACGCAAGAAGTACGACAATACGAGCAGTACTTC,CASSQTQEVRQYEQYF
TRBJ1-5,-,few,TRBV12-3/TRBV12-4,13,TGTGCCAGCAGCCGGGACACCGATCAGCCCCAGCATTTT,CASSRDTDQPQHF
TRBJ1-1,-,once,TRBV6-5,15,TGTGCCAGCAGAACCCACCATCAGATGAACACTGAAGCTTTCTTT,CASRTHHQMNTEAFF
TRBJ2-1,TRBD1,few,TRBV7-6,15,TGTGCCAGCAGCTCCGGGACAGAATACTACAATGAGCAGTTCTTC,CASSSGTEYYNEQFF
TRBJ2-2,-,-,TRBV28,14,TGTGCCAGCGGGGCAAAACTACGGCTTGGGGAGCTGTTTTTT,CASGAKLRLGELFF
TRBJ1-1,-,few,TRBV7-9,14,TGTGCCAGCAGCTTAGCGTACGGGTTCTCAGGAGCTTTCTTT,CASSLAYGFSGAFF
TRBJ2-7,TRBD2,few,TRBV7-3,13,TGTGCCAGCAGCTTTCTAGCGGGGGACGAGCAGTACTTC,CASSFLAGDEQYF
TRBJ2-4,-,-,TRBV6-6,16,TGTGCCAGCACCGGGGACGGGAGTAGGTCCAAAAACATTCAGTACTTC,CASTGDGSRSKNIQYF
TRBJ1-1,-,-,TRBV9,11,TGTGCCAGCAGCGGAGAGCGGCAAGCTTTCTTT,CASSGERQAFF
TRBJ1-1,-,many,TRBV29-1,13,TGCAGCGCTGCGCAGGGGACGAACACTGAAGCTTTCTTT,CSAAQGTNTEAFF
TRBJ1-1,-,few,TRBV14,14,TGTGCCAGCAGCCCTCAGGCTGGGAGAACTGAAGCTTTCTTT,CASSPQAGRTEAFF
TRBJ1-1,TRBD1,-,TRBV3-1,13,TGTGCCAGCAGCCCGACAGGGGGCGCATACGGTTTCTTT,CASSPTGGAYGFF
TRBJ2-3,-,many,TRBV7-9,12,TGTGCCAGCAGCTTACCCGCAGATACGCAGTATTTT,CASSLPADTQYF
TRBJ1-5,TRBD1,-,TRBV6-6,16,TGTGCCAGCAGACTTGGGAGGGGGCTCCGGAATCAGCCCCAGCATTTT,CASRLGRGLRNQPQHF
TRBJ2-1,-,few,TRBV7-3,15,TGTGCCAGCAGCTCACGGGCAGGGAACAACAATGAGCAGTTCTTC,CASSSRAGNNNEQFF
TRBJ2-3,-,-,TRBV20-1,13,TGCAGTGCTACACTTACTAGCACAGATACGCAGTATTTT,CSATLTSTDTQYF
TRBJ2-5,-,-,TRBV6-2/TRBV6-3,16,TGTGCCAGCAGACCTTCTAGGGGGACCGTCGGGAAGACCCAGTACTTC,CASRPSRGTVGKTQYF
TRBJ1-6,-,few,TRBV27,15,TGTGCCAGCAGTCCATTGGACCGATGGAATTCACCCCTCCACTTT,CASSPLDRWNSPLHF
TRBJ1-2,-,-,TRBV7-6,15,TGTGCCAGCAGCTTAAATGTAGGCAGCCCCTATGGCTACACCTTC,CASSLNVGSPYGYTF
TRBJ1-6,-,-,TRBV20-1,16,TGCAGTGCTAGAGGGATCCAACAAGTCGAGGATTCACCCCTCCACTTT,CSARGIQQVEDSPLHF
TRBJ2-4,TRBD2,-,TRBV7-2,13,TGTGCCAGCAGCTCCGGGACTATAGGCATTCAGTACTTC,CASSSGTIGIQYF
TRBJ1-2,TRBD1,-,TRBV6-5,13,TGTGCCAGCAGTTTCCCTGGACAGGGTGGCTACACCTTC,CASSFPGQGGYTF
TRBJ1-3,-,-,TRBV6-5,16,TGTGCCAGCAGGGGCGTCGGGGGGTACTCTGGAAACACCATATATTTT,CASRGVGGYSGNTIYF
TRBJ2-1,-,-,TRBV6-2/TRBV6-3,11,TGTGCCAGCAGATCGTATGATCAGCAGTTCTTC,CASRSYDQQFF
TRBJ1-6,-,-,TRBV20-1,12,TGCAGTGCTAAGATATCCGATTCACCCCTCCACTTT,CSAKISDSPLHF
TRBJ1-2,-,-,TRBV7-2,17,TGTGCCAGCAGCCCGGCCGGGGAGCCCTCCCCTAGATATGGCTACACCTTC,CASSPAGEPSPRYGYTF
TRBJ2-3,TRBD2,-,TRBV7-9,15,TGTGCCAGCAGCTTAGGGGCTAGCGGCGCAGATACGCAGTATTTT,CASSLGASGADTQYF
TRBJ2-1,TRBD2,few,TRBV5-1,18,TGCGCCAGCAGCTTGGGACTAGCGGGGTCAATCGGGGTCAATGAGCAGTTCTTC,CASSLGLAGSIGVNEQFF
TRBJ2-5,-,-,TRBV12-3/TRBV12-4,15,TGTGCCAGCAGTTTAGCGCAGAGGTACCAAGAGACCCAGTACTTC,CASSLAQRYQETQYF
TRBJ2-7,TRBD1,few,TRBV7-2,13,TGTGCCAGCAGTTTGACAGGGCTTTTGGAGCAGTACTTC,CASSLTGLLEQYF
TRBJ2-4,-,few,TRBV6-2/TRBV6-3,15,TGTGCCAGCAGTTACAGGGGGTTAGCCAAAAACATTCAGTACTTC,CASSYRGLAKNIQYF
TRBJ1-1,-,-,TRBV30,12,TGTGCCTGGAGTGGTCAGAACACTGAAGCTTTCTTT,CAWSGQNTEAFF
TRBJ2-5,TRBD2,few,TRBV7-9,13,TGTGCCAGCAGCCCGACTAGCGAAGAGACCCAGTACTTC,CASSPTSEETQYF
TRBJ1-2,-,-,TRBV18,12,TGTGCCAGCTCACCTGAAGGGCATGGCTACACCTTC,CASSPEGHGYTF
TRBJ2-4,-,-,TRBV6-2/TRBV6-3,16,TGTGCCAGCAGTTACCTCGGGGGATCAGCCAAAAACATTCAGTACTTC,CASSYLGGSAKNIQYF
TRBJ2-2,-,-,TRBV28,13,TGTGCCAGACGACAGGAGAACACCGGGGAGCTGTTTTTT,CARRQENTGELFF
TRBJ2-2,TRBD1,few,TRBV6-5,15,TGTGCCAGCAGTTACGGGACAGGGGTGGCCGGGGAGCTGTTTTTT,CASSYGTGVAGELFF
TRBJ1-2,TRBD1,-,TRBV5-1,13,TGCGCCAGCAGCCCACAGGGGGGGGATGGCTACACCTTC,CASSPQGGDGYTF
TRBJ2-1,-,-,TRBV6-5,14,TGTGCCAGCAGCTACCAACCATCCTACAATGAGCAGTTCTTC,CASSYQPSYNEQFF
TRBJ2-1,-,-,TRBV6-5,17,TGTGCCAGCAGTTACTTTTACGTTCGGGAACCTGACAATGAGCAGTTCTTC,CASSYFYVREPDNEQFF
TRBJ1-2,-,few,TRBV4-3,14,TGCGCCAGCAGCCAAGAAAGGGTTAACTATGGCTACACCTTC,CASSQERVNYGYTF